The clone carrying this TCR beta chain showed up just a few times. Its antigen is not known. This sample is part of a study of cytomegalovirus exposure and HLA in healthy donors. Across the study: The early release's HLA-typed donors yielded some 85 million unique TCRs.

The PCR ran on 60 Vbeta and 13 Jbeta primers. The repertoire was sequenced with immunoSEQ multiplex PCR; TCRdb's copy has only in-frame clones and lacks some. The sample gives 100,000 to 150,000 clones, 75% of which show up once; 3% to 4% is in the top ten. Study-wide points: Excluded were some V segments that proved indistinguishable, including TRBV6-2 and TRBV6-3. Trimming of TCR beta V- and J-genes showed a link, identified in a later analysis, to a missense DCLRE1C variant.

Unmatched junction bases numbered 13, after V lost 4 bases and J lost 7 bases. CDR1 is SGHTA and CDR2 is FQGNSA in the germline V gene. The CDR3 runs 15 residues. Sequenced: PBMCs. The sequence derives from a woman aged 45-59 years in good health and CMV-seronegative. This chain joins TRBV7-2 and TRBJ2-7; 7 bases align to TRBD1. The CDR3 here is CASSSGGTWVVEQYF. CDR3 in DNA: TGTGCCAGCAGCTCAGGGGGTACTTGGGTCGTAGAGCAGTACTTC.